Below, 23 T cell receptor beta chains from the same sample are listed, as sequenced in a study of T cells expressing NK-cell markers. No DNA is given; TCRdb re-called the 5' RACE reads and lists each CDR3 protein once. The specimen's table records approximately 550,000 distinct CDR3 sequences. Sequencing was performed on blood T cells: a sorted CD56 or NKG2C T cell subset, CD4+ or CD8+ T cells, or bulk PBMC T cells (not recorded which). The receptors stem from a man aged 18 to 29 in good health.

The V gene is TRBV5-1, the J gene TRBJ2-1; TCRdb's assignment of TRBD2 cannot be checked, as there is no DNA. Per germline, CDR1 SGHRS and CDR2 YFSETQ. The CDR3 spans 14 residues. CDR3 region: CASIGQGLVGEQFF.

The rearrangement links TRBV7-6 to TRBJ2-3; TCRdb selects TRBD2, and the lack of DNA leaves this call unchecked. The CDR3 consists of 16 residues. CDR1 is SGHVS and CDR2 is FNYEAQ in the germline V gene. CDR3 sequence: CASSAPTSFGTDTQYF.

This sequence joins TRBV5-6 and TRBJ1-2; the TCRdb D gene call, TRBD1, has no DNA to confirm it. Germline loops: CDR1 SGHDT, CDR2 YYEEEE. The CDR3 covers 15 residues. CDR3: CASSPGARGNYGYTF.

J is TRBJ1-2 and V is TRBV7-2. CDR1 is SGHTA, CDR2 FQGNSA, per germline. CDR3 size: 16 residues. CDR3 in amino acids: CASSLVTSSRRGGYTF.

CDR3: CASSQDLGSGKFF. The chain uses TRBV4-3 and TRBJ2-1. This CDR3 spans 13 amino acids. Germline CDR1 is LGHNA and CDR2 is YSLEER.

J is TRBJ2-5 and V is TRBV15; the D call of TRBD2 rests on TCRdb alone, since no DNA is present to check it. Per the germline V gene, CDR1 is LNHNV and CDR2 is YYDKDF (reference sequence). This CDR3 region has 13 residues. This CDR3 is CATWDGQQETQYF.

V and J are TRBV20-1 and TRBJ2-1; the D call from TCRdb, TRBD1, cannot be confirmed without DNA. The CDR3 contains 16 residues. The germline CDR1 and CDR2 sequences are DFQATT and SNEGSKA (reference sequence). The CDR3 reads CSARDLGANSYNEQFF.

The chain has TRBV18 and TRBJ2-5; without DNA, the TCRdb call of TRBD1 cannot be checked. The CDR3 has 16 amino acids. Germline V gene sequence: CDR1 KGHSH, CDR2 LQKENI. The CDR3 reads CASSPLGQGPGETQYF.

The chain couples TRBV28 to TRBJ2-1; without DNA, the TCRdb call of TRBD2 cannot be checked. Germline-derived CDR1 and CDR2 are MDHEN and SYDVKM. The CDR3 runs to 16 residues. The CDR3 reads CASSSATSGGHNEQFF.

The gene calls are TRBV5-1 and TRBJ1-3; TCRdb designates TRBD1, a call that cannot be tested without DNA. From germline, CDR1 is SGHRS and CDR2 YFSETQ. The length of the CDR3 is 13 residues. The CDR3 region is CASSPDARNTIYF. Filled out from reference TRBV5-1 and TRBJ1-3, the complete variable domain reads KAGVTQTPRYLIKTRGQQVTLSCSPISGHRSVSWYQQTPGQGLQFLFEYFSETQRNKGNFPGRFSGRQFSNSRSEMNVSTLELGDSALYLCASSPDARNTIYFGEGSWLTVV.

V is TRBV7-2 and J is TRBJ2-2; TCRdb picks TRBD1, but there is no DNA to check that call. CDR1 and CDR2 (germline): SGHTA, FQGNSA. The length of the CDR3 is 16 residues. This CDR3 is CASSAWPYLGGGELFF. The entire variable domain, with the rest obtained from reference TRBV7-2 and TRBJ2-2, is as follows: GAGVSQSPSNKVTEKGKDVELRCDPISGHTALYWYRQSLGQGLEFLIYFQGNSAPDKSGLPSDRFSAERTGGSVSTLTIQRTQQEDSAVYLCASSAWPYLGGGELFFGEGSRLTVL.

This chain connects TRBV7-2 to TRBJ2-7; lacking DNA, the TRBD1 call made by TCRdb goes unchecked. The CDR3 is made up of 16 amino acids. Germline values: CDR1 SGHTA, CDR2 FQGNSA. CDR3 region: CASSPRGGLDIYEQYF. Filled out from reference TRBV7-2 and TRBJ2-7, the complete variable domain reads GAGVSQSPSNKVTEKGKDVELRCDPISGHTALYWYRQSLGQGLEFLIYFQGNSAPDKSGLPSDRFSAERTGGSVSTLTIQRTQQEDSAVYLCASSPRGGLDIYEQYFGPGTRLTVT.

This sequence joins TRBV29-1 and TRBJ2-1; lacking DNA, the TRBD2 call made by TCRdb goes unchecked. Germline V gene data show CDR1 as SQVTM and CDR2 as ANQGSEA. The CDR3 spans 14 residues. The CDR3 loop is CSVGGLAGLNEQFF.

The V and J genes are TRBV5-1 and TRBJ2-1; TCRdb outputs TRBD2, but without DNA this stays unchecked. This CDR3 comprises 16 residues. CDR1 SGHRS and CDR2 YFSETQ come from the germline V gene. This CDR3 is CASSLAVAGIKDEQFF.

This chain uses TRBV28 with TRBJ2-3; TCRdb returns TRBD1, unconfirmable since there is no DNA. The V gene's germline CDR1 is MDHEN and CDR2 SYDVKM. The CDR3 is made up of 15 amino acids. This chain's CDR3 is CASNPGTGATDTQYF.

The rearrangement links TRBV4-2 to TRBJ2-1; absent DNA, TCRdb's TRBD2 call cannot be checked. The length of the CDR3 is 17 residues. The V gene's germline CDR1 is LGHNA and CDR2 YNFKEQ. CDR3 loop: CASSQGLSSGIINEQFF.

The rearrangement uses TRBV29-1 and TRBJ2-7. The CDR3 has 11 amino acids. The germline gives CDR1 SQVTM, CDR2 ANQGSEA. CDR3 sequence: CSVEEHAEQYF.

V is TRBV27 and J is TRBJ2-5; TCRdb's D call, TRBD1, is unchecked because there is no DNA. The length of the CDR3 is 14 residues. Germline values: CDR1 MNHEY, CDR2 SMNVEV (reference sequence). The CDR3 loop is CASSGGRAEETQYF.

CDR3 protein: CSVVGGQGSEKLFF. The gene calls are TRBV29-1 and TRBJ1-4; the TCRdb call, TRBD1, lacks DNA for checking. CDR1 is SQVTM and CDR2 is ANQGSEA in the germline V gene. The CDR3 runs to 14 residues.

The chain is built from TRBV20-1 and TRBJ2-1. The CDR3 has 14 residues. CDR1 and CDR2 from the germline V gene are DFQATT and SNEGSKA (reference sequence). This CDR3 reads CSAGTTPPYNEQFF.

J is TRBJ1-4 and V is TRBV25-1; checking the TCRdb D call of TRBD1 is not possible without DNA. The CDR3 runs to 15 residues. The germline V gene has CDR1 MGHDK and CDR2 SYGVNS. The CDR3 protein is CASSDPRTTNEKLFF.

The chain has TRBV12-3 or TRBV12-4 and TRBJ2-5; the D call from TCRdb, TRBD1, cannot be confirmed without DNA. The CDR3 has 16 amino acids. CDR3 sequence: CASSLPWTAGSGTQYF.

CDR3 in amino acids: CSANGRTVNEQFF. This chain joins TRBV20-1 and TRBJ2-1; TCRdb's assignment of TRBD2 cannot be checked, as there is no DNA. The germline gives CDR1 DFQATT, CDR2 SNEGSKA (reference sequence). The CDR3 consists of 13 residues.